This T cell receptor beta chain is from a study of response to subunit inactivated influenza vaccine. This clonotype was seen repeatedly, ten times or more. MiXCR, run by TCRdb on the RT-PCR reads, gives a single entry per CDR3 protein. The sample includes around 760,000 distinct CDR3 sequences, 14% of them seen just once. The CDR3 extends over 15 amino acids. Germline CDR1 is MDHEN and CDR2 is SYDVKM. Trimming took off 5 bases at V and 0 bases at J, with 13 bases between the two ends. The sample here was PBMCs from blood, taken 14 to 15 days before vaccination. The sequence came from a man aged 45-65 years who received an inactivated influenza vaccine. This rearrangement joins TRBV28 to TRBJ1-1, with D possibly TRBD1 on 6 matching bases. The DNA of the CDR3 is TGTGCCAGCAGTCCAAAGGACAGATTGAACACTGAAGCTTTCTTT. It codes for CASSPKDRLNTEAFF.